Shown below are 8 T cell receptor beta chains from a single sample sequenced in a study of PD-1 blockade in mismatch repair-deficient tumors. The protocol was immunoSEQ multiplex PCR, while the TCRdb copy is restricted to in-frame clones and leaves out a portion. This repertoire shows around 130,000 clones, 88% found once; its top ten account for 12%. The sequencing used peripheral blood, collected approximately 70 weeks after starting pembrolizumab. The receptors here all came from an adult with mismatch repair-deficient cancer.

This CDR3 reads CASSQDQGWEETQYF. CDR3 sequence (DNA): TGTGCCAGCAGCCAAGATCAGGGGTGGGAAGAGACCCAGTACTTC. The chain couples TRBV14 to TRBJ2-5; tentatively, D is TRBD1 (6 bases). Looked up from germline, CDR1 is SGHDN and CDR2 is FVKESK. Deletions cut 0 bases from V and 3 bases from J, with 11 bases between. The CDR3 runs 15 residues.

A single count supports this clone. CDR3 DNA: TGCGCCAGCAGCGAGAATCAGGGACCCAATCAGCCCCAGCATTTT. Protein sequence: CASSENQGPNQPQHF. This chain connects TRBV5-1 to TRBJ1-5, with a weak D call TRBD1 (5 bases). V lost 4 bases, J lost 3 bases, and 14 bases lay in between. The CDR3 runs to 15 residues. Germline lookup yields CDR1 SGHRS and CDR2 YFSETQ.

This clone was counted once. This chain joins TRBV27 and TRBJ2-2, with D possibly being TRBD1 or TRBD2 (5 bases each). Trimming pared 5 bases from V and 0 bases from J, leaving 13 bases between. The length of the CDR3 is 16 residues. The V gene's germline CDR1 is MNHEY and CDR2 SMNVEV (reference sequence). The CDR3 is CASSPTGPTNTGELFF. The DNA for the CDR3 is TGTGCCAGCAGTCCGACGGGACCCACGAACACCGGGGAGCTGTTTTTT.

This clone showed up just once. The chain has TRBV5-8 and TRBJ2-5; 12 bases are a match to TRBD2. The junction had 5 bases not matched to a gene; V was cut back by 3 bases and J by 2 bases. Germline V gives CDR1 SGHTS, CDR2 YDEGEE. The CDR3 is made up of 16 amino acids. CDR3 DNA sequence: TGTGCCAGCAGCTATGTCGGACTAGCGGGACAAGAGACCCAGTACTTC. Protein: CASSYVGLAGQETQYF.

The rearrangement uses TRBV29-1 and TRBJ2-1; 12 bases map to TRBD2. This CDR3 has 14 amino acids. Germline assignment: CDR1 SQVTM and CDR2 ANQGSEA. Germline trimming cut 1 base from V and 8 bases from J; bases unmatched to any gene: 3. CDR3 sequence: CSVEGTSGMDEQFF. CDR3 DNA sequence: TGCAGCGTTGAAGGGACTAGCGGGATGGATGAGCAGTTCTTC.

Concerning this clone: Other DNA sequences in the same sample also yield this CDR3. V is TRBV5-1 and J is TRBJ2-5; a possible D gene is TRBD1 (5 bases). CDR1 and CDR2 (germline): SGHRS, YFSETQ. V gave up 0 bases and J gave up 4 bases, with 10 bases separating them. The CDR3 has 14 residues. The DNA for the CDR3 is TGCGCCAGCAGCTTGGCCGGACAATTAGAGACCCAGTACTTC. Its translation is CASSLAGQLETQYF.

This chain uses TRBV5-8 with TRBJ1-1, with 9 positions matching TRBD1. The germline V gene has CDR1 SGHTS and CDR2 YDEGEE. The CDR3 extends over 20 amino acids. The trim removed 2 bases at V and 0 bases at J, leaving 17 bases unmatched. The CDR3 DNA reads as TGTGCCAGCAGCTTATCACTAACCGGGACAGGGTTCGAAATGAACACTGAAGCTTTCTTT. It is translated as CASSLSLTGTGFEMNTEAFF.

This clone was counted once. J is TRBJ2-7 and V is TRBV6-6; D not resolved. The CDR3 runs 13 residues. Germline V gene sequence: CDR1 MNHNY, CDR2 SVGAGI (reference sequence). Trimming removed 6 bases at V and 3 bases at J, with 12 bases between. CDR3 sequence reads: CASRTLLSYEQYF. As DNA, the CDR3 is TGTGCCAGCAGGACTTTACTGAGCTACGAGCAGTACTTC.